Below are 17 T cell receptor beta chains sequenced from a single sample in a study of cytomegalovirus exposure and HLA in healthy donors (dated by TCRdb to about 2017). Library prep was done by the immunoSEQ multiplex PCR assay. A mixture of 60 forward primers for TCR Vbeta segments and 13 reverse primers for TCR Jbeta segments was used in the multiplex PCR. TCRdb limited this immuneACCESS table to in-frame rearrangements with V and J called. A share of clones is missing; checked studies link under half to unresolved V genes, and the rest is unexplained. A total of 150,000 or so clones appear in this sample, roughly 65% of them only once. The top ten constitute 4% to 5% of the sample. The sample was PBMCs. Every receptor here comes from a man aged 18 to 30 in good health and CMV-seropositive.

On this clone: Within the sample, other DNA sequences also encode this same CDR3. The chain carries TRBV6-5 and TRBJ2-7; perhaps TRBD2 as D (6 bases). CDR1 and CDR2 from the germline V gene are MNHEY and SVGAGI. V gave up 0 bases and J gave up 0 bases, with 6 bases separating them. The CDR3 contains 14 residues. CDR3 loop: CASSYSRDSYEQYV. The CDR3 DNA sequence: TGTGCCAGCAGTTACTCGCGGGACTCCTACGAGCAGTACGTC.

Only a few counts were recorded for this clone. The rearrangement uses TRBV29-1 and TRBJ1-1; 7 nucleotides align to TRBD1. The CDR3 covers 12 residues. V gave up 3 bases and J gave up 3 bases; unmatched junction bases: 1. CDR1 and CDR2 (germline): SQVTM, ANQGSEA. DNA for the CDR3: TGCAGCGTTGATGACAGGGACACTGAAGCTTTCTTT. Its protein is CSVDDRDTEAFF.

The CDR3 spells CASRRTSGGSYEQYV. Written as DNA, the CDR3 is TGTGCCAGCAGGAGGACTAGCGGGGGCTCCTACGAGCAGTACGTC. The genes are TRBV6-5 and TRBJ2-7; 13 nucleotides match TRBD2. This CDR3 is 15 amino acids long. Germline loops: CDR1 MNHEY, CDR2 SVGAGI. Losses at the gene ends were 6 bases for V and 0 bases for J; bases not matched to a gene: 2.

The genes are TRBV7-9 and TRBJ2-7, with a possible D match to TRBD1 (5 bases). This CDR3 is 17 amino acids long. Germline CDR1 reads SEHNR; CDR2 reads FQNEAQ (reference sequence). V gave up 3 bases and J gave up 0 bases, with 18 bases separating them. CDR3 nucleotides: TGTGCCAGCAGCTTTGTCAGGGCTGCGAATAGCTCCTACGAGCAGTACGTC. This gives the protein CASSFVRAANSSYEQYV.

The chain employs TRBV28 and TRBJ2-5; 12 bases are shared with TRBD2. Germline CDR1 is MDHEN and CDR2 is SYDVKM. The CDR3 spans 15 residues. V was clipped by 4 bases and J by 5 bases; unmatched bases: 5. Here the CDR3 reads CASSWTSGIGETQYF. The CDR3 nucleotides read TGTGCCAGCAGTTGGACTAGCGGGATAGGGGAGACCCAGTACTTC.

V and J are TRBV2 and TRBJ2-5, with a weak D call TRBD1 (6 bases). Germline loops: CDR1 SNHLY, CDR2 FYNNEI. The CDR3 covers 14 residues. V was trimmed by 8 bases and J by 2 bases, leaving 15 bases between them. CDR3 sequence: CASPSTGSQETQYF. In DNA form, the CDR3 reads TGTGCCAGCCCCTCGACAGGATCTCAAGAGACCCAGTACTTC.

This clone was picked up one time. The rearrangement uses TRBV30 and TRBJ2-5, with D possibly being TRBD2 (7 bases). V was shortened by 5 bases and J by 5 bases, with 15 bases between the two germline ends. CDR3 size: 13 residues. Germline CDR1 GTSNPN, CDR2 SVGIG (reference sequence). The CDR3 is CAWRTGGRETQYF. Written as DNA, the CDR3 is TGTGCCTGGCGGACGGGGGGCCGGGAGACCCAGTACTTC.

The chain couples TRBV5-1 to TRBJ2-3, with TRBD1 matching 7 bases. The CDR3 loop spans 16 amino acids. CDR1 is SGHRS, CDR2 YFSETQ, per germline. Trimming took 0 bases from V and 1 from J; bases not matched to a gene: 5. CDR3 protein: CASSLDPGGGTDTQYF. The CDR3 nucleotides are TGCGCCAGCAGCTTGGATCCAGGGGGAGGCACAGATACGCAGTATTTT.

V usage is TRBV15 and J usage is TRBJ2-2, with D perhaps TRBD1 (5 bases). V shed 0 bases and J shed 2 bases, with 10 bases lying between them. The CDR3 length is 16 residues. CDR1 is LNHNV and CDR2 is YYDKDF in the germline V gene (reference sequence). In DNA, the CDR3 is TGTGCCACCAGCAGAGAAGGGGTTGGAAACACCGGGGAGCTGTTTTTT. Protein: CATSREGVGNTGELFF.

The CDR3 spells CASSLVAGDYTF. CDR3 bases: TGTGCCAGCAGCTTGGTGGCAGGGGACTACACCTTC. The chain couples TRBV5-5 to TRBJ1-2, with a possible D match to TRBD1 (6 bases). Germline CDR1 is SGHKS and CDR2 is YYEKEE (reference sequence). This CDR3 contains 12 residues. Deletions cut 0 bases from V and 10 bases from J, with 10 bases between.

This clone occurred a few times. The J gene is TRBJ1-6, the V gene TRBV7-9; TRBD1 is a possible D gene (5 bases). The CDR3 contains 15 residues. The germline V gene encodes CDR1 SEHNR and CDR2 FQNEAQ (reference sequence). Trimming stripped 5 bases from V and 10 bases from J, with 18 bases between. For the CDR3, the DNA is TGTGCCAGCAGCCTACCCCAGGGTCCCGCCTCACCCCTCCACTTT. Its translation: CASSLPQGPASPLHF.

A single count supports this clone. V usage is TRBV2 and J usage is TRBJ2-2; maybe TRBD2 (5 bases). This CDR3 is 15 amino acids long. The germline V gene encodes CDR1 SNHLY and CDR2 FYNNEI. The V and J ends lost 7 bases and 4 bases respectively, with 16 bases between them. Here the CDR3 DNA reads TGTGCCAGCACGCGGTATCCTGAGGGCACCGGGGAGCTGTTTTTT. Amino acid sequence: CASTRYPEGTGELFF.

This chain uses TRBV10-3 with TRBJ1-3, with 8 bases identical to TRBD1. V lost 6 bases to trimming and J lost 2 bases; unmatched junction nucleotides: 3. CDR3 length equals 14 residues. From germline, CDR1 is ENHRY and CDR2 SYGVKD. Here the CDR3 DNA reads TGTGCCATCAGGGAGGACAGGGCTGGAAACACCATATATTTT. Protein: CAIREDRAGNTIYF.

This chain connects TRBV7-9 to TRBJ2-7; D possibly corresponds to TRBD1 (6 bases). From germline, CDR1 is SEHNR and CDR2 FQNEAQ (reference sequence). Deletions cut 1 base from V and 0 bases from J, with 13 bases between. This CDR3 spans 16 amino acids. As DNA, the CDR3 is TGTGCCAGCAGCTTAGATTGGCAGGACAGCTCCTACGAGCAGTACGTC. Translating gives CASSLDWQDSSYEQYV.

The CDR3 nucleotides are TGTGCCAGCAGCTTAGGCGGAACTACAGATACGCAGTATTTT. Translating gives CASSLGGTTDTQYF. V and J are TRBV11-3 and TRBJ2-3; D is ambiguous. The V end lost 1 base, the J end lost 3 bases, and 8 bases lay between the germline ends. There are 14 residues in the CDR3. Germline CDR1 reads SGHNT; CDR2 reads YENEEA.

This chain links TRBV5-6 with TRBJ2-2; a weak D match, TRBD2 (6 bases). V was shortened by 2 bases and J by 3 bases, with 11 bases between the two germline ends. Per the germline V gene, CDR1 is SGHDT and CDR2 is YYEEEE. CDR3 length: 15 residues. In nucleotides, the CDR3 is TGTGCCAGCAGCTTAGGAGGGTGGGACACCGGGGAGCTGTTTTTT. Translation: CASSLGGWDTGELFF.

This clone came up a few times. V usage is TRBV27 and J usage is TRBJ2-1; 7 positions agree with TRBD2. The length of the CDR3 is 14 residues. CDR1 and CDR2 (germline): MNHEY, SMNVEV (reference sequence). V was clipped by 3 bases and J by 7 bases; unmatched bases: 6. The CDR3 bases are TGTGCCAGCAGTTTGGGCGGGGGAACGAATGAGCAGTTCTTC. Translating gives CASSLGGGTNEQFF.